These 32 T cell receptor beta chains were sequenced from one sample in a study of Graves' ophthalmopathy and Graves' hyperthyroidism. Beta-chain TCR CDR3 regions were amplified from RNA transcripts. RT-PCR in the first round used HTBI primers; a second-round multiplex PCR followed. TCRdb fed the multiplex PCR reads into MiXCR, producing one record per CDR3 protein. The sample holds over a million distinct CDR3 sequences, roughly two fifths seen once. The sample taken for sequencing was peripheral blood or thyroid tissue (not recorded which). Source of these receptors: an adult man with Graves' hyperthyroidism.

This clonotype was detected a few times. The chain links TRBV28 to TRBJ2-6; maybe TRBD1 (5 bases). This CDR3 spans 16 amino acids. Germline CDR1 reads MDHEN; CDR2 reads SYDVKM. Deletions cut 3 bases from V and 1 base from J, with 10 bases between. DNA for the CDR3: TGTGCCAGCAGTTTCAGGGTCGGATCTGGGGCCAACGTCCTGACTTTC. This gives the protein CASSFRVGSGANVLTF.

The chain couples TRBV29-1 to TRBJ2-7; TRBD1 matches at 7 bases. The CDR3 spans 12 residues. CDR1 SQVTM and CDR2 ANQGSEA come from the germline V gene. Germline trimming cut 8 bases from V and 5 bases from J; bases unmatched to any gene: 9. CDR3 sequence (DNA): TGCAGCAGCTCGAGACAGGGTCACGAGCAGTACTTC. It translates to CSSSRQGHEQYF.

About this clonotype itself: A read error may be the cause here, since a much bigger clone is one base away. V usage is TRBV10-2 and J usage is TRBJ1-6; a weak D match, TRBD1 (5 bases). This CDR3 contains 13 residues. Germline V gives CDR1 WSHSY, CDR2 SAAADI. The CDR3 spells CASTAGPYSPPHF. As DNA, the CDR3 is TGCGCCAGCACGGCAGGGCCCTATTCACCCCCCCACTTT.

This clonotype was recorded at least ten times. The chain is built from TRBV10-2 and TRBJ2-2; maybe TRBD1 (5 bases). Trimming left V 5 bases short and J 6 bases short, with 19 bases between. CDR3 length: 16 amino acids. Germline CDR1 and CDR2: WSHSY and SAAADI. The CDR3 nucleotides read TGCGCCAGCAGTACAGTCCGGCCAGGGTGGGCCGGGGAGCTGTTTTTT. Its protein product is CASSTVRPGWAGELFF.

This clonotype was recorded at least ten times. The chain has TRBV29-1 and TRBJ2-7, with D possibly TRBD2 on 6 matching bases. Germline assignment: CDR1 SQVTM and CDR2 ANQGSEA. Trimming pared 5 bases from V and 7 bases from J, leaving 18 bases between. The CDR3 contains 13 residues. CDR3 DNA: TGCAGCGTTAGGCCGGCGGGGTTGGGGGAGCAGTACTTC. Translation gives CSVRPAGLGEQYF.

The chain uses TRBV7-9 and TRBJ2-7; 15 bases align to TRBD2. Germline lookup yields CDR1 SEHNR and CDR2 FQNEAQ (reference sequence). The CDR3 is 19 amino acids. V shed 5 bases and J 1 base; nucleotides not matched to a gene: 12. CDR3 sequence: CASSQTTGTSGRHSYEQYF. CDR3 in DNA: TGTGCCAGCAGCCAGACGACCGGGACTAGCGGGAGGCATTCCTACGAGCAGTACTTC.

This chain connects TRBV7-2 to TRBJ1-1; the match to TRBD1 covers 9 bases. CDR1 is SGHTA, CDR2 FQGNSA, per germline. V trimming: 5 bases; J trimming: 2 bases; junction bases outside the gene matches: 6. The CDR3 sequence is 15 residues long. DNA of the CDR3: TGTGCCAGCAGCACCACAGGGGGCAGTAACACTGAAGCTTTCTTT. This gives the protein CASSTTGGSNTEAFF.

On this clonotype itself: A much more abundant neighbour one base away suggests this may be a read error. CDR3 loop: CASSLLPGLNGYPF. Written as DNA, the CDR3 is TGTGCCAGCAGCTTACTCCCGGGCTTAAACGGCTACCCCTTC. The V gene is TRBV11-1, the J gene TRBJ1-2; no clear D. CDR1 is SGHAT and CDR2 is FQDESV in the germline V gene (reference sequence). The CDR3 totals 14 residues.

This clonotype came up many times. This chain connects TRBV7-8 to TRBJ1-6; no firm D call. Germline V gene sequence: CDR1 SGHVS, CDR2 FQNEAQ. Trimming stripped 3 bases from V and 10 bases from J, with 4 bases between. The CDR3 covers 11 residues. The CDR3 spells CASSFRSPLHF. CDR3 bases: TGTGCCAGCAGCTTTAGATCACCCCTCCACTTT. Variable domain in full (rest from reference TRBV7-8 and TRBJ1-6): GAGVSQSPRYKVAKRGQDVALRCDPISGHVSLFWYQQALGQGPEFLTYFQNEAQLDKSGLPSDRFFAERPEGSVSTLKIQRTQQEDSAVYLCASSFRSPLHFGNGTRLTVT.

The chain uses TRBV6-1 and TRBJ2-7; maybe TRBD1 (5 bases). Trimming shortened V by 2 bases and J by 2 bases, and 16 bases separated the two germline ends. The CDR3 has 16 residues. Germline V lookup: CDR1 MNHNS, CDR2 SASEGT. The CDR3: CASSERWGRVAYEQYF. In DNA form, the CDR3 reads TGTGCCAGCAGTGAACGGTGGGGCAGGGTGGCCTACGAGCAGTACTTC.

This clonotype came up many times. The J gene is TRBJ2-7, the V gene TRBV13; a weak D match, TRBD1 (5 bases). Trimming pared 4 bases from V and 0 bases from J, leaving 13 bases between. The germline gives CDR1 PRHDT, CDR2 FYEKMQ (reference sequence). The CDR3 has 15 residues. The CDR3 spells CASSSGITGSYEQYF. CDR3 DNA: TGTGCCAGCAGCTCAGGGATCACGGGCTCCTACGAGCAGTACTTC.

This clonotype appeared many times. The chain has TRBV20-1 and TRBJ2-2, with D possibly being TRBD1 (5 bases). The CDR3 has 16 amino acids. The V and J ends lost 3 bases and 4 bases respectively, with 18 bases between them. CDR1 is DFQATT and CDR2 is SNEGSKA in the germline V gene (reference sequence). For the CDR3, the DNA is TGCAGTGCTAGTAGGTGGGGCGCATCTGGCACCGGGGAGCTGTTTTTT. Translation gives CSASRWGASGTGELFF.

This clonotype was counted a few times. J is TRBJ2-7 and V is TRBV6-5; D might be TRBD2 (6 bases). The CDR3 is 13 amino acids. Germline V gives CDR1 MNHEY, CDR2 SVGAGI. V shed 10 bases and J shed 5 bases, with 18 bases lying between them. For the CDR3, the DNA is TGTGCCACCTCTCCCGGGAGAATGGACGAGCAGTACTTC. It specifies CATSPGRMDEQYF.

This clonotype was picked up many times. This chain links TRBV7-2 with TRBJ1-2, with no clear D. The CDR3 runs to 15 residues. V lost 2 bases and J 2 bases, leaving 12 bases between the germline ends. Germline assignment: CDR1 SGHTA and CDR2 FQGNSA. Written as DNA, the CDR3 is TGTGCCAGCAGCTTATTTATCCTCCGGAACTATGGCTACACCTTC. This codes for CASSLFILRNYGYTF.

The chain joins TRBV2 to TRBJ2-7, with TRBD1 matching 8 bases. Germline CDR1 and CDR2: SNHLY and FYNNEI. Trimming at V came to 6 bases and at J to 5 bases, leaving 15 bases not matched to a gene. The CDR3 is 16 amino acids. The CDR3 bases are TGTGCCAGCAGCCGTGGCGGACAGGGTCGGTCGAACGAGCAGTACTTC. Translation gives CASSRGGQGRSNEQYF. Full variable domain (rest looked up from reference TRBV2 and TRBJ2-7): EPEVTQTPSHQVTQMGQEVILRCVPISNHLYFYWYRQILGQKVEFLVSFYNNEISEKSEIFDDQFSVERPDGSNFTLKIRSTKLEDSAMYFCASSRGGQGRSNEQYFGPGTRLTVT.

There are many counts of this clonotype. The V and J genes are TRBV29-1 and TRBJ1-2; D uncertain. This CDR3 spans 13 amino acids. Germline CDR1 is SQVTM and CDR2 is ANQGSEA. Trimming cost V 5 bases and J 1 base, with 11 bases left between them. In DNA form, the CDR3 reads TGCAGCGTTATTCCTCCAAGTAACTATGGCTACACCTTC. It specifies CSVIPPSNYGYTF.

The chain joins TRBV2 to TRBJ2-7, with 11 bases identical to TRBD1. The V gene's germline CDR1 is SNHLY and CDR2 FYNNEI. With V trimmed by 6 bases and J by 3 bases, 7 bases remained unmatched. The CDR3 runs to 15 residues. CDR3: CASRDGTGGFYEQYF. The CDR3 DNA is TGTGCCAGCAGGGACGGGACAGGGGGGTTCTACGAGCAGTACTTC.

This clonotype was detected ten times or more. The chain carries TRBV5-6 and TRBJ1-4; a weak D match, TRBD1 (5 bases). This CDR3 region has 14 residues. The ends were cut back, 5 bases at V and 5 bases at J, with 13 bases in the middle. Germline assignment: CDR1 SGHDT and CDR2 YYEEEE. Written as DNA, the CDR3 is TGTGCCAGCAGAGCTTATGGGGACAATGAAAAACTGTTTTTT. It specifies CASRAYGDNEKLFF.

The rearrangement links TRBV20-1 to TRBJ2-6, with 9 bases fitting TRBD2. The germline gives CDR1 DFQATT, CDR2 SNEGSKA (reference sequence). After removal of 5 bases from V and 1 base from J, the junction contained 9 bases not matched to a gene. The CDR3 is 17 residues long. In DNA form, the CDR3 reads TGCAGTGCTCTTCGCCTGGGACTAGCTTCTGGGGCCAACGTCCTGACTTTC. This gives the protein CSALRLGLASGANVLTF.

This clonotype was detected a few times. This chain joins TRBV7-2 and TRBJ2-7; D gene ambiguous. Germline V CDR1 and CDR2: SGHTA, FQGNSA. V was cut by 5 bases and J by 0 bases, with 17 bases left in between. This CDR3 is 16 amino acids long. The CDR3 bases are TGTGCCAGCAGCACGTGGACCAAGAAGAACTCCTACGAGCAGTACTTC. It yields the protein CASSTWTKKNSYEQYF.

The chain links TRBV12-3 or TRBV12-4 to TRBJ1-5, with D tentatively TRBD1 (5 bases). The CDR3 totals 13 residues. V was cut by 8 bases and J by 2 bases, with 10 bases left in between. The CDR3 nucleotides are TGTGCCAGCGTGGGGGGGGGCAATCAGCCCCAGCATTTT. Protein: CASVGGGNQPQHF.

As concerns this clonotype: Possible read error: a much larger clone is one base away. V usage is TRBV2 and J usage is TRBJ1-2; TRBD1 might be the D (6 bases). The CDR3 extends over 16 amino acids. Germline loops: CDR1 SNHLY, CDR2 FYNNEI. CDR3 loop: CARSALRDTWEDGYTF. CDR3 in DNA: TGTGCCCGCAGCGCGCTCAGGGACACCTGGGAAGATGGCTACACCTTC.

This clonotype was recorded a few times. This CDR3 reads CAISEAGLAGAYEQYF. For the CDR3, the DNA is TGTGCCATCAGTGAGGCGGGACTAGCGGGAGCCTACGAGCAGTACTTC. The chain links TRBV10-3 to TRBJ2-7; 14 nucleotides align to TRBD2. The CDR3 contains 16 residues. Germline V gene sequence: CDR1 ENHRY, CDR2 SYGVKD. With 2 bases clipped from V and 2 bases from J, the junction kept 2 bases outside the gene matches.

This clonotype was seen repeatedly, ten times or more. The J gene is TRBJ1-3, the V gene TRBV10-3, with TRBD1 as a possible D gene (5 bases). V was cut by 3 bases and J by 0 bases, with 9 bases left in between. The CDR3 sequence is 15 residues long. Germline V gene lookup returns CDR1 ENHRY and CDR2 SYGVKD. CDR3 protein: CAISETGLSGNTIYF. The CDR3 bases are TGTGCCATCAGTGAAACAGGACTCTCTGGAAACACCATATATTTT.

This clonotype was detected ten times or more. The rearrangement links TRBV19 to TRBJ1-5, with D hard to call. Trimming left V 7 bases short and J 3 bases short, with 16 bases between. The germline gives CDR1 LNHDA, CDR2 SQIVND (reference sequence). This CDR3 comprises 15 residues. CDR3 sequence (DNA): TGTGCCAGTACCCCTAACGGGCAGGTCAATCAGCCCCAGCATTTT. Translation: CASTPNGQVNQPQHF.

J is TRBJ1-2 and V is TRBV7-2; TRBD1 is a possible D gene (5 bases). The CDR3 spans 12 residues. From germline, CDR1 is SGHTA and CDR2 FQGNSA. V was pared by 7 bases and J by 5 bases, with 11 bases between. For the CDR3, the DNA is TGTGCCAGCAATGGGGGGGGATATGGCTACACCTTC. It translates to CASNGGGYGYTF.

This clonotype was seen many times. The gene calls are TRBV5-8 and TRBJ2-5; possibly TRBD1 or TRBD2 for D (5 bases each). The CDR3 is made up of 16 amino acids. Between the trimmed V and J ends, which lost 0 bases and 2 bases, there was a span of 14 bases. CDR1 and CDR2 (germline): SGHTS, YDEGEE. CDR3 in DNA: TGTGCCAGCAGCTTGGCCTGGGAGACAGTTCAAGAGACCCAGTACTTC. Protein product: CASSLAWETVQETQYF.

The gene calls are TRBV4-1 and TRBJ2-2; perhaps TRBD1 as D (6 bases). Looked up from germline, CDR1 is MGHRA and CDR2 is YSYEKL. This CDR3 has 16 amino acids. Trimming took 5 bases from V and 0 from J, leaving 13 bases between them. The CDR3 nucleotides are TGCGCCAGCAGCGTACAGGGTTACGCGAACACCGGGGAGCTGTTTTTT. Protein product: CASSVQGYANTGELFF.

The J gene is TRBJ1-6, the V gene TRBV7-9; D remains ambiguous. Germline CDR1 SEHNR, CDR2 FQNEAQ (reference sequence). V lost 5 bases to trimming and J lost 5 bases, with 16 bases between them. This CDR3 contains 16 residues. The CDR3 bases are TGTGCCAGCAGCAGTCCAGAGGGCAGGAATAATTCACCCCTCCACTTT. The encoded protein is CASSSPEGRNNSPLHF.

The chain carries TRBV19 and TRBJ2-7; D ambiguous. Trimming took 5 bases from V and 7 from J, leaving 15 bases between them. CDR1 and CDR2 from the germline V gene are LNHDA and SQIVND (reference sequence). This CDR3 comprises 13 residues. CDR3 coding DNA: TGTGCCAGTAGTCCGGGTCGCGAAAGGGAGCAGTACTTC. This translates into CASSPGREREQYF.

The gene calls are TRBV29-1 and TRBJ2-2; D is uncertain. Between the trimmed V and J ends, which lost 1 base and 5 bases, there was a span of 14 bases. The length of the CDR3 is 15 residues. The germline CDR1 and CDR2 sequences are SQVTM and ANQGSEA. CDR3 region: CSVEGSALETGELFF. The CDR3 DNA reads TGCAGCGTTGAAGGCTCAGCGTTGGAAACCGGGGAGCTGTTTTTT.

The chain is built from TRBV2 and TRBJ2-5; TRBD1 aligns across 8 bases. Germline lookup yields CDR1 SNHLY and CDR2 FYNNEI. The CDR3 consists of 15 residues. Trimming removed 5 bases from V and 9 bases from J; junction bases left unmatched: 14. The CDR3 sequence: CASSRQGTSNQPQYF. The CDR3 coding sequence is TGTGCCAGCAGTAGACAGGGGACCTCCAATCAGCCCCAGTACTTC.